These 15 T cell receptor beta chains originate from one sample sequenced in a study of blood T cells in healthy people across ages. A second PCR, run for roughly 7 to 12 cycles, used a sample-barcoded 5' primer plus a J-beta primer mix. TCRdb recomputed calls from the 5' RACE reads with MiXCR, one row per CDR3 protein. This sample has around 1,700,000 distinct CDR3 sequences, with approximately 30% found just once. The material sequenced was blood. The receptors derive from a woman in her 30s in good health.

This clonotype has at least ten counts. V gene TRBV4-3 combines with J gene TRBJ1-2, with TRBD1 as a possible D gene (5 bases). The CDR3 is 15 amino acids. Germline CDR1 reads LGHNA; CDR2 reads YSLEER. V gave up 0 bases and J gave up 4 bases, with 12 bases separating them. CDR3 protein: CASSQDGRESYGYTF. CDR3 bases: TGCGCCAGCAGCCAAGATGGCAGGGAAAGCTATGGCTACACCTTC.

This clonotype was seen once. The chain recombines TRBV25-1 with TRBJ2-2; D uncertain. Germline lookup yields CDR1 MGHDK and CDR2 SYGVNS. The CDR3 has 14 amino acids. The V and J ends lost 6 bases and 5 bases respectively, with 13 bases between them. Written as DNA, the CDR3 is TGTGCCAGCAGGGGGTCTCCTTTTACCGGGGAGCTGTTTTTT. It yields the protein CASRGSPFTGELFF.

A few counts support this clonotype. The chain uses TRBV4-3 and TRBJ1-1; D not certain. In germline, CDR1 is LGHNA, CDR2 YSLEER. V was clipped by 0 bases and J by 5 bases, with 10 bases between them. The CDR3 totals 14 residues. The CDR3 region is CASSQEGVSTEAFF. CDR3 in DNA: TGCGCCAGCAGCCAAGAGGGCGTCTCTACTGAAGCTTTCTTT.

This chain uses TRBV6-6 with TRBJ1-4, with D possibly TRBD1 on 6 matching bases. Germline V gene data show CDR1 as MNHNY and CDR2 as SVGAGI (reference sequence). The CDR3 loop spans 15 amino acids. V lost 7 bases to trimming and J lost 0 bases, with 12 bases between them. For the CDR3, the DNA is TGTGCCAGCAACCGGGGGGCGTCAACTAATGAAAAACTGTTTTTT. It translates to CASNRGASTNEKLFF.

Ten or more counts support this clonotype. J is TRBJ2-5 and V is TRBV15, with D perhaps being TRBD1 or TRBD2 (5 bases each). The germline V and J ends were trimmed by 3 bases and 2 bases, with 22 bases remaining between them. The CDR3 runs to 18 residues. Germline CDR1 and CDR2: LNHNV and YYDKDF (reference sequence). The CDR3 DNA reads as TGTGCCACCAGCAGCGGGACCGATGGCCTGGGGTCTCAAGAGACCCAGTACTTC. It codes for CATSSGTDGLGSQETQYF.

The chain is built from TRBV24-1 and TRBJ2-1; TRBD2 is a possible D gene (6 bases). This CDR3 contains 12 residues. The germline V and J ends were trimmed by 11 bases and 11 bases, with 18 bases remaining between them. Looked up from germline, CDR1 is KGHDR and CDR2 is SFDVKD. The CDR3 loop is CASASPGGQQFF. CDR3 sequence (DNA): TGTGCCAGCGCCTCGCCCGGAGGGCAGCAGTTCTTC.

The table lists this clonotype with many counts. V usage is TRBV6-5 and J usage is TRBJ1-2, with unresolved D. Germline V gene data show CDR1 as MNHEY and CDR2 as SVGAGI. Trimming left V 5 bases short and J 3 bases short, with 16 bases between. The CDR3 is 15 residues long. CDR3 sequence reads: CASSAGGFSYYGYTF. CDR3 bases: TGTGCCAGCAGTGCCGGAGGGTTCAGTTACTATGGCTACACCTTC.

In DNA, the CDR3 is TGTGCCAGCAGTCCGGGGGTCGGGTCATGGCAGCCCCAGCATTTT. Translation gives CASSPGVGSWQPQHF. The chain employs TRBV7-9 and TRBJ1-5; weak D call: TRBD1 (5 bases). V was cut by 6 bases and J by 7 bases, with 19 bases left in between. The germline gives CDR1 SEHNR, CDR2 FQNEAQ (reference sequence). There are 15 residues in the CDR3.

Only a few counts were recorded for this clonotype. The CDR3 DNA is TGTGCCAGCAGCTCCTCGAGGGCCGGGGAGACCCAGTACTTC. Protein sequence: CASSSSRAGETQYF. The J gene is TRBJ2-5, the V gene TRBV7-2; D is perhaps TRBD2 (5 bases). V lost 4 bases to trimming and J lost 5 bases, with 14 bases between them. The CDR3 has 14 residues. In germline, CDR1 is SGHTA, CDR2 FQGNSA.

As to this clonotype: One end of the junction does not line up with germline, which may come from a read error. This sequence joins TRBV4-2 and TRBJ2-3; TRBD2 agrees at 7 bases. The CDR3 spans 16 residues. Germline V lookup: CDR1 LGHNA, CDR2 YNFKEQ. CDR3 bases: TGTGCCAGCAGCTCCCGGACTAGTCGAAACTGGGATACGCGGTATTTT. This encodes CASSSRTSRNWDTRYF.

The V call is TRBV12-5, the J call TRBJ2-1; D unclear. Germline CDR1 LGHNT, CDR2 FRNRAP. The CDR3 covers 11 residues. V lost 5 bases and J 15 bases, leaving 14 bases between the germline ends. Here the CDR3 reads CASGRHSNGFF. CDR3 coding DNA: TGTGCTAGTGGTCGGCACAGCAATGGGTTCTTC.

The chain is built from TRBV10-3 and TRBJ2-3, with unresolved D. This CDR3 has 13 residues. Looked up from germline, CDR1 is ENHRY and CDR2 is SYGVKD. Trimming took 11 bases from V and 2 from J, leaving 14 bases between them. The CDR3 spells CAALGTDTDTQYF. The CDR3 nucleotides read TGTGCCGCCCTGGGTACCGACACAGATACGCAGTATTTT.

V and J are TRBV5-1 and TRBJ2-7, with D perhaps matching TRBD2 (6 bases). Germline CDR1 reads SGHRS; CDR2 reads YFSETQ. Trimming removed 0 bases from V and 3 bases from J, with 13 bases in between. CDR3 size: 15 residues. The CDR3 loop reads CASSLASGLFYEQYF. Here the CDR3 DNA reads TGCGCCAGCAGCTTGGCCTCGGGACTCTTCTACGAGCAGTACTTC.

The table lists this clonotype with a few counts. A much larger clonotype is one base distant, so this may be a read error. The CDR3 spells CASNGDGRRRQYF. DNA for the CDR3: TGTGCCAGCAACGGGGACGGTCGACGTCGGCAGTACTTC. The rearrangement joins TRBV14 to TRBJ2-7, with D perhaps assigned TRBD1 or TRBD2 (5 bases each). Trimming shortened V by 7 bases and J by 9 bases, and 19 bases separated the two germline ends. Germline-derived CDR1 and CDR2 are SGHDN and FVKESK. This CDR3 region has 13 residues.

This clonotype was seen only a few times. The chain recombines TRBV5-1 with TRBJ2-7, with TRBD1 matching over 8 bases. The germline V gene has CDR1 SGHRS and CDR2 YFSETQ. The V and J ends lost 4 bases and 7 bases, in that order; junction bases with no gene match: 10. CDR3 length: 14 residues. CDR3 loop: CASSQGQGAWEQYF. The CDR3 DNA follows: TGCGCCAGCAGCCAGGGCCAGGGGGCATGGGAGCAGTACTTC. The full variable domain, with the rest looked up from reference TRBV5-1 and TRBJ2-7, is KAGVTQTPRYLIKTRGQQVTLSCSPISGHRSVSWYQQTPGQGLQFLFEYFSETQRNKGNFPGRFSGRQFSNSRSEMNVSTLELGDSALYLCASSQGQGAWEQYFGPGTRLTVT.